Below, 6 T cell receptor beta chains from the same sample are listed, as sequenced in a study of cytomegalovirus exposure and HLA in healthy donors. The PCR employed 60 Vbeta primers together with 13 Jbeta primers. Repertoires were generated with immunoSEQ multiplex PCR, while TCRdb's copy carries only in-frame clones and drops some. The sample has 200,000 or so clones; over 65% are singletons. Input material: PBMCs. These receptors were collected from a human donor in good health.

The chain has TRBV6-1 and TRBJ2-6; the D gene is possibly TRBD1 (6 bases). The V end lost 2 bases, the J end lost 2 bases, and 10 bases lay between the germline ends. CDR1 is MNHNS, CDR2 SASEGT, per germline. This CDR3 is built from 16 residues. CDR3 in DNA: TGTGCCAGCAGTGAACTCACAGGGACTGGGGCCAACGTCCTGACTTTC. Protein sequence: CASSELTGTGANVLTF.

The V and J genes are TRBV19 and TRBJ2-5, with 9 bases fitting TRBD2. There are 18 residues in the CDR3. The germline gives CDR1 LNHDA, CDR2 SQIVND (reference sequence). V gave up 3 bases and J gave up 5 bases; unmatched junction bases: 16. CDR3 amino acids: CASSMLLAGRRQLETQYF. The DNA for the CDR3 is TGTGCCAGTAGTATGCTCCTAGCGGGAAGACGACAACTCGAGACCCAGTACTTC. Together with reference TRBV19 and TRBJ2-5, the CDR3 gives the full variable domain: DGGITQSPKYLFRKEGQNVTLSCEQNLNHDAMYWYRQDPGQGLRLIYYSQIVNDFQKGDIAEGYSVSREKKESFPLTVTSAQKNPTAFYLCASSMLLAGRRQLETQYFGPGTRLLVL.

The V gene is TRBV4-1, the J gene TRBJ2-1; 8 nucleotides line up with TRBD2. V gave up 1 base and J gave up 9 bases; unmatched junction bases: 5. There are 14 residues in the CDR3. Germline V gene sequence: CDR1 MGHRA, CDR2 YSYEKL. The CDR3 sequence: CASSQAGGSSEQFF. DNA of the CDR3: TGCGCCAGCAGCCAAGCGGGAGGGTCCAGTGAGCAGTTCTTC.

This clone was counted once. J is TRBJ1-4 and V is TRBV30; 8 bases agree with TRBD1. The CDR3 spans 15 residues. Germline CDR1 and CDR2: GTSNPN and SVGIG (reference sequence). The V gene end was trimmed by 1 base and the J gene end by 7 bases; junction bases not matched to a gene: 8. The CDR3 DNA sequence: TGTGCCTGGAGTGCCCCCACAGGGGGTACTGAAAAACTGTTTTTT. Translation: CAWSAPTGGTEKLFF.

The chain uses TRBV11-3 and TRBJ2-7; D perhaps matches TRBD2 (5 bases). Between the trimmed V and J ends, which lost 3 bases and 3 bases, there was a span of 9 bases. The CDR3 consists of 13 residues. The germline V gene encodes CDR1 SGHNT and CDR2 YENEEA. This CDR3 reads CASSFDRDYEQYF. CDR3 in DNA: TGTGCCAGCAGCTTTGACCGGGACTACGAGCAGTACTTC.

The chain carries TRBV21-1 and TRBJ1-2; the table calls TRBD1, which could not be checked here. TRBV21-1 is described as a pseudogene. This CDR3 region has 15 residues. CDR3 DNA: TGTGCCAGAGTCCCCGGGACAGGGCGGAGCTATGGCTACACCTTC. This encodes CARVPGTGRSYGYTF.